This paragraph reports one T cell receptor (beta chain). Its antigen is currently unknown. CDR1 is MNHEY and CDR2 is SMNVEV in the germline V gene (reference sequence). The CDR3 runs to 15 residues. PCR primers comprised 60 Vbeta and 13 Jbeta primers. Only in-frame clones appear in the TCRdb table, and some are missing; sequencing was by immunoSEQ multiplex PCR. The sample carries fewer than 250,000 clones, under 85% recorded once. The sample is drawn from a study of cytomegalovirus exposure and HLA in healthy donors. Findings of the study overall: The productive fraction for most TCR beta V segments was about 87% or about 30% in an earlier analysis. V- and J-gene trimming of TCR beta was linked (in a later analysis) to a missense DCLRE1C variant.

The sequence derives from a woman aged 18-35 years in good health and CMV-seronegative. The chain carries TRBV27 and TRBJ2-5, with TRBD2 identical over 10 bases. The J call may be in error: the DNA end matches TRBJ2-7 better. The material sequenced was PBMCs. In DNA, the CDR3 is TGTGCCAGCAGTCCCGGGACTAGCGAATCCTACGAGCAGTACTTC. Translated, it gives CASSPGTSESYEQYF.